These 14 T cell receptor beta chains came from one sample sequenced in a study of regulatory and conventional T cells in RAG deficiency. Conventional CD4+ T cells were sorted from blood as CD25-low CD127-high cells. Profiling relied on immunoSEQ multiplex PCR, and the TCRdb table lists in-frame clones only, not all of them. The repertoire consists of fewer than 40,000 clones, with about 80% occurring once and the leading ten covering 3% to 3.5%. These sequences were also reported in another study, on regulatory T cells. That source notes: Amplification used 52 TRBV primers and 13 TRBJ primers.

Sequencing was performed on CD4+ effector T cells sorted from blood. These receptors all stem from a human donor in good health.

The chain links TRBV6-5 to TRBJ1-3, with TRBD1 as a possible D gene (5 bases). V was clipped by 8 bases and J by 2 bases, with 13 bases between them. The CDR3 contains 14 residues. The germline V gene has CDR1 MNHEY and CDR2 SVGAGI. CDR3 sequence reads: CASSPRDPGNTIYF. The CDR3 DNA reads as TGTGCCAGCTCCCCCAGGGACCCTGGAAACACCATATATTTT.

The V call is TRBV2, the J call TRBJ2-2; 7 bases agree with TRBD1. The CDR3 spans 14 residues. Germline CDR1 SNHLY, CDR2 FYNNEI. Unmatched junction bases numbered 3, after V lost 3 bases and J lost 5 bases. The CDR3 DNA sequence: TGTGCCAGCAGTGAGGACAGGTTTACCGGGGAGCTGTTTTTT. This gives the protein CASSEDRFTGELFF.

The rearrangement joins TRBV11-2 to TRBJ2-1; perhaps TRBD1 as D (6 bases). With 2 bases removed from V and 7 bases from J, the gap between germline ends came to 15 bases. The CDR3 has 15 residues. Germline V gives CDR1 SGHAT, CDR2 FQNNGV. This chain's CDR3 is CASSLRDTRTNEQFF. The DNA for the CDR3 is TGTGCCAGCAGCTTACGGGACACCAGGACGAATGAGCAGTTCTTC.

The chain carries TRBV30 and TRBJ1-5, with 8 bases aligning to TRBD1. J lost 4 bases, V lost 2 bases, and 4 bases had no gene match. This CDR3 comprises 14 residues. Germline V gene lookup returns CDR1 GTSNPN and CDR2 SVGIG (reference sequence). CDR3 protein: CAWSSDRGNQPQHF. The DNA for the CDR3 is TGTGCCTGGAGTAGTGACAGGGGTAATCAGCCCCAGCATTTT.

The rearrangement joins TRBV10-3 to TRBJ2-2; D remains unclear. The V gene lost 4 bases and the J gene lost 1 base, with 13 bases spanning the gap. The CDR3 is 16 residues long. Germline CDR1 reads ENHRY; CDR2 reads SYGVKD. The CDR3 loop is CAISAFSAENTGELFF. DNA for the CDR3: TGTGCCATCAGTGCTTTTTCGGCCGAGAACACCGGGGAGCTGTTTTTT.

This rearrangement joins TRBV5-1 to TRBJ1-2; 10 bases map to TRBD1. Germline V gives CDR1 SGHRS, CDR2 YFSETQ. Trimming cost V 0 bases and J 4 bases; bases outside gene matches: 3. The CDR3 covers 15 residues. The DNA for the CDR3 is TGCGCCAGCAGCTTGGAGGGACAGGGGTCCTATGGCTACACCTTC. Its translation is CASSLEGQGSYGYTF.

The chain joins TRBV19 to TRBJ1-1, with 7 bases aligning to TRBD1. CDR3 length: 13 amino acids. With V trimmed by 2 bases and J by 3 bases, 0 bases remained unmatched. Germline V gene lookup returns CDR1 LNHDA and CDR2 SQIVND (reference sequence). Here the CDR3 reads CASSIQGDTEAFF. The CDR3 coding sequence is TGTGCCAGTAGTATACAGGGGGACACTGAAGCTTTCTTT.

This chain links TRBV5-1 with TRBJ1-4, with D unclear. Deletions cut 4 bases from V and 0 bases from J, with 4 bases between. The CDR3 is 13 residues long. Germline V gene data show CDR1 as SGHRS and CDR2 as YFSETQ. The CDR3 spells CASSPATNEKLFF. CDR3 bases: TGCGCCAGCAGCCCTGCAACTAATGAAAAACTGTTTTTT.

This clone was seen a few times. CDR3 nucleotide sequence: TGTGCCAGCTCACCCCAGGGGGCAGGTGGCACCGGGGAGCTGTTTTTT. As protein: CASSPQGAGGTGELFF. V usage is TRBV18 and J usage is TRBJ2-2, with 8 bases identical to TRBD1. V trimming: 3 bases; J trimming: 4 bases; junction bases outside the gene matches: 7. Germline CDR1 and CDR2: KGHSH and LQKENI. CDR3 length: 16 residues.

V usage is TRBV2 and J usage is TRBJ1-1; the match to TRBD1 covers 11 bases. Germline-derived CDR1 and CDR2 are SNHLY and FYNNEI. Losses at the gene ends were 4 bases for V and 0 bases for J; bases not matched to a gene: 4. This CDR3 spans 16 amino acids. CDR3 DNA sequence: TGTGCCAGCAGTGGGGACAGGGGGGGGATGAACACTGAAGCTTTCTTT. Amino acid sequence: CASSGDRGGMNTEAFF.

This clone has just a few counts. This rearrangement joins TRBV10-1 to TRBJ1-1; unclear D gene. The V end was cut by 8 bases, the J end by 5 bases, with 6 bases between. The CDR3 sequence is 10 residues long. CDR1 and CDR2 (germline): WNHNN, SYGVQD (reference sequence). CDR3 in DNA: TGCGCCAGCCCGCGGACTGAAGCTTTCTTT. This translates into CASPRTEAFF.

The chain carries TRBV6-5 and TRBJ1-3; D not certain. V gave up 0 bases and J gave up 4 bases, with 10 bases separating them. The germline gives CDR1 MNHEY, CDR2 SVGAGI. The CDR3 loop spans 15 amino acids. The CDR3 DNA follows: TGTGCCAGCAGTTACTCGAGGGATTTCGGAAACACCATATATTTT. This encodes CASSYSRDFGNTIYF.

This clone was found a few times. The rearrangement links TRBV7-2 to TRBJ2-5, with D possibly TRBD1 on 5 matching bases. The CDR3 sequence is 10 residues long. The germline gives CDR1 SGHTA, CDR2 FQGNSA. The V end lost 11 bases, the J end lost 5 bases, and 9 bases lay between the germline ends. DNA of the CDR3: TGTGCCGCAGGGATGGAGACCCAGTACTTC. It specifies CAAGMETQYF. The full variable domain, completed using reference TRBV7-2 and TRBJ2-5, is GAGVSQSPSNKVTEKGKDVELRCDPISGHTALYWYRQSLGQGLEFLIYFQGNSAPDKSGLPSDRFSAERTGGSVSTLTIQRTQQEDSAVYLCAAGMETQYFGPGTRLLVL.

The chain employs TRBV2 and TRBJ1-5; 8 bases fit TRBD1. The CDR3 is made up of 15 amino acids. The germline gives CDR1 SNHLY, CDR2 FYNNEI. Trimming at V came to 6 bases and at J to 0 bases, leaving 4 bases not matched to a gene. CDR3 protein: CASSEGQASNQPQHF. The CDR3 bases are TGTGCCAGCAGCGAGGGACAGGCTAGCAATCAGCCCCAGCATTTT.